The 5 T cell receptor beta chains listed next were all sequenced from one sample in a study of T cell repertoires in cytomegalovirus infection. No antigen has been assigned to these receptors. TCRdb redid the calling of the reads with MiXCR, one entry per CDR3 protein. In the table there are approximately 150,000 distinct CDR3 sequences, about a fifth of which are singletons. The source material was CD8+ T cells from cultured PBMCs, sampled from culture after CMV antigen stimulation. The origin of the receptors is a human donor in good health (CMV status not recorded). Some clones in this sample may be carry-over from other donors' samples.

The chain employs TRBV7-2 and TRBJ2-3, with D possibly TRBD2 on 6 matching bases. V was clipped by 2 bases and J by 0 bases, with 9 bases between them. The CDR3 length is 15 residues. From germline, CDR1 is SGHTA and CDR2 FQGNSA. The CDR3 protein is CASSLRGTSTDTQYF. The CDR3 nucleotides are TGTGCCAGCAGCTTACGGGGGACCAGCACAGATACGCAGTATTTT. The full variable domain, with the rest looked up from reference TRBV7-2 and TRBJ2-3, is GAGVSQSPSNKVTEKGKDVELRCDPISGHTALYWYRQSLGQGLEFLIYFQGNSAPDKSGLPSDRFSAERTGGSVSTLTIQRTQQEDSAVYLCASSLRGTSTDTQYFGPGTRLTVL.

In this sample, this clonotype turned up a few times. V and J are TRBV12-3 or TRBV12-4 and TRBJ1-2; D is unresolved. Trimming cost V 5 bases and J 8 bases, with 18 bases left between them. There are 14 residues in the CDR3. Written as DNA, the CDR3 is TGTGCCAGCAGTATCACACGGGAAACCTCGGGCTACACCTTC. Translated: CASSITRETSGYTF.

This clonotype has only a few counts. The rearrangement links TRBV7-6 to TRBJ1-1, with unresolved D. Germline V gene lookup returns CDR1 SGHVS and CDR2 FNYEAQ. V lost 1 base and J lost 2, with 17 bases in between. The CDR3 covers 17 residues. CDR3 sequence reads: CASSLGFGGGRNTEAFF. In DNA, the CDR3 is TGTGCCAGCAGCTTAGGCTTCGGAGGAGGGCGAAACACTGAAGCTTTCTTT.

J is TRBJ1-1 and V is TRBV10-3; 7 bases match TRBD1. CDR3 length equals 14 residues. Germline-derived CDR1 and CDR2 are ENHRY and SYGVKD. V lost 3 bases to trimming and J lost 1 base; unmatched junction nucleotides: 2. CDR3 residues: CAISDRGPNTEAFF. The CDR3, as DNA: TGTGCCATCAGTGATAGGGGGCCGAACACTGAAGCTTTCTTT.

This clonotype was observed a few times. This chain connects TRBV19 to TRBJ2-2; D is unresolved. This CDR3 spans 14 amino acids. Trimming removed 3 bases at V and 4 bases at J, with 9 bases between. Germline V gene data show CDR1 as LNHDA and CDR2 as SQIVND (reference sequence). The CDR3 sequence is CASSIAGSTGELFF. CDR3 coding DNA: TGTGCCAGTAGTATTGCAGGATCCACCGGGGAGCTGTTTTTT.